The present T cell receptor beta chain was sequenced within a study of cytotoxic CD8 clonotypes in ibrutinib-treated CLL. Study observations and caveats: Patients showed higher baseline clonality than age-matched healthy donors, and it tracked circulating CD8+ T-cell counts. At progression, clonality fell back toward baseline after rising at ibrutinib response. Sustained-remission and progressing patients had unequal sampling times.

On this clone: Its antigen is not identified.

The V gene lost 3 bases and the J gene lost 1 base, with 10 bases spanning the gap. Germline CDR1 SEHNR, CDR2 FQNEAQ (reference sequence). The CDR3 length is 14 residues. Using immunoSEQ multiplex PCR, the repertoire was profiled, and TCRdb retains in-frame clones only, with some absent. The table has roughly 170,000 clones, approximately 84% seen once. The V and J genes are TRBV7-9 and TRBJ2-7, with a tentative D call TRBD1 (6 bases). The material sequenced was PBMCs, taken after 24 months of ibrutinib treatment. The clonotype comes from a human donor with chronic lymphocytic leukemia. Written as DNA, the CDR3 is TGTGCCAGCAGCTTCGGACAGCCTTCCTACGAGCAGTACTTC. This encodes CASSFGQPSYEQYF.